The 24 T cell receptor beta chains in this list originate from one sample, sequenced in a study of T cell repertoires in aging, cancer and after chemotherapy. Rearranged V-D-J TRB sequences were amplified with a mixed TRB-A/B primer pool. Using its own MiXCR run on the multiplex PCR reads, TCRdb lists one record per CDR3 protein. The table has 19,000 or so distinct CDR3 sequences, 37% seen once. Amplification of TCR beta used genomic DNA extracted from peripheral blood. The material sequenced was blood. The receptors shown here come from a human donor with a solid tumor.

This clonotype was counted a few times. The chain has TRBV28 and TRBJ2-7; 8 bases are a match to TRBD2. V gave up 1 base and J gave up 4 bases; unmatched junction bases: 12. The V gene's germline CDR1 is MDHEN and CDR2 SYDVKM. The CDR3 contains 17 residues. CDR3 bases: TGTGCCAGCAGTTTATTTCCGGAGTCGAGCGGGGGATACGAGCAGTACTTC. Translated, it gives CASSLFPESSGGYEQYF.

This rearrangement joins TRBV6-1 to TRBJ1-3; perhaps TRBD1 as D (6 bases). CDR1 and CDR2 (germline): MNHNS, SASEGT. This CDR3 region has 15 residues. V shed 7 bases and J shed 6 bases, with 19 bases lying between them. The CDR3 region is CASTFFWGAVNTIYF. CDR3 DNA sequence: TGTGCCAGCACCTTCTTTTGGGGGGCTGTAAACACCATATATTTT.

This clonotype is labeled medium-sized. J is TRBJ2-5 and V is TRBV19, with D possibly TRBD1 on 6 matching bases. The ends were cut back, 4 bases at V and 4 bases at J, with 10 bases in the middle. The germline V gene has CDR1 LNHDA and CDR2 SQIVND (reference sequence). The CDR3 is 13 amino acids. Written as DNA, the CDR3 is TGTGCCAGTAGTAAGGGGGACGTAGAGACCCAGTACTTC. It yields the protein CASSKGDVETQYF.

This clonotype was seen a handful of times. The chain carries TRBV19 and TRBJ2-7; TRBD1 is a possible D gene (6 bases). Germline CDR1 is LNHDA and CDR2 is SQIVND (reference sequence). CDR3 length: 14 residues. V was trimmed by 3 bases and J by 3 bases, leaving 12 bases between them. CDR3 region: CASSILAGDYEQYF. In DNA, the CDR3 is TGTGCCAGTAGTATCTTGGCAGGGGACTACGAGCAGTACTTC.

CDR3 coding DNA: TGTGCCAGCAGTTACTCGGGCTCTGGGGCCAACGTCCTGACTTTC. It encodes CASSYSGSGANVLTF. This chain joins TRBV6-2 or TRBV6-3 and TRBJ2-6; D is unresolved. CDR1 is MNHEY, CDR2 SVGEGT, per germline. V was cut by 0 bases and J by 0 bases, with 3 bases left in between. CDR3 length: 15 residues.

This clonotype was counted only a few times. The chain joins TRBV10-3 to TRBJ1-4; D remains unclear. This CDR3 has 15 amino acids. The V end was cut by 2 bases, the J end by 0 bases, with 7 bases between. In germline, CDR1 is ENHRY, CDR2 SYGVKD. The CDR3 DNA sequence: TGTGCCATCAGTGAGCGGCTTGCAACTAATGAAAAACTGTTTTTT. It encodes CAISERLATNEKLFF.

This clonotype came up a few times. The genes are TRBV11-2 and TRBJ2-5; 7 bases are shared with TRBD1. Trimming removed 3 bases from V and 5 bases from J; junction bases left unmatched: 15. The CDR3 contains 17 residues. Per germline, CDR1 SGHAT and CDR2 FQNNGV. The CDR3: CASSFLATGVSSETQYF. In nucleotides, the CDR3 is TGTGCCAGCAGCTTTCTTGCAACAGGGGTTAGTTCCGAGACCCAGTACTTC.

The J gene is TRBJ2-7, the V gene TRBV18; TRBD2 aligns across 13 bases. This CDR3 has 15 residues. V gave up 4 bases and J gave up 4 bases; unmatched junction bases: 4. Germline loops: CDR1 KGHSH, CDR2 LQKENI. CDR3 coding DNA: TGTGCCAGCTCACGGACTAGCGGGGGCGAATACGAGCAGTACTTC. This translates into CASSRTSGGEYEQYF.

The V and J genes are TRBV5-1 and TRBJ2-7, with TRBD2 as a possible D gene (5 bases). This CDR3 region has 16 residues. CDR1 and CDR2 from the germline V gene are SGHRS and YFSETQ. V lost 0 bases and J 5 bases, leaving 18 bases between the germline ends. CDR3 protein: CASSLGLAYSVDEQYF. In DNA, the CDR3 is TGCGCCAGCAGCTTGGGTCTAGCTTATTCGGTAGACGAGCAGTACTTC.

This clonotype was seen only a few times. The chain is built from TRBV27 and TRBJ2-1, with 9 bases lining up with TRBD1. Germline trimming cut 1 base from V and 7 bases from J; bases unmatched to any gene: 5. CDR3 length: 15 amino acids. Germline CDR1 MNHEY, CDR2 SMNVEV (reference sequence). The DNA for the CDR3 is TGTGCCAGCAGTTTATGGACAGGGGCCGAAAATGAGCAGTTCTTC. The encoded protein is CASSLWTGAENEQFF.

The chain joins TRBV19 to TRBJ1-4; 9 bases match TRBD1. Looked up from germline, CDR1 is LNHDA and CDR2 is SQIVND (reference sequence). CDR3 size: 14 residues. V was clipped by 9 bases and J by 8 bases; unmatched bases: 10. The CDR3 DNA is TGTGCCAGCGCACCGGGACAGGGAAAAGAAAAACTGTTTTTT. Protein: CASAPGQGKEKLFF.

This clonotype has more than one count but fewer than ten. DNA for the CDR3: TGTGCCAGTAGTATCACAGGGGACAGAATGAACACTGAAGCTTTCTTT. It yields the protein CASSITGDRMNTEAFF. This chain links TRBV19 with TRBJ1-1; 7 positions match TRBD1. V lost 3 bases, J lost 0 bases, and 7 bases stayed unmatched. Germline values: CDR1 LNHDA, CDR2 SQIVND (reference sequence). The CDR3 contains 16 residues.

The V and J genes are TRBV6-1 and TRBJ1-5; a weak D match, TRBD1 (5 bases). The CDR3 has 14 amino acids. Trimming left V 6 bases short and J 2 bases short, with 11 bases between. Germline V gene data show CDR1 as MNHNS and CDR2 as SASEGT. The CDR3 nucleotides read TGTGCCAGCAGGGGCTTAGGGGGCAATCAGCCCCAGCATTTT. It encodes CASRGLGGNQPQHF.

The chain uses TRBV5-1 and TRBJ2-7; 7 nucleotides line up with TRBD1. The CDR3 is 14 amino acids. Germline-derived CDR1 and CDR2 are SGHRS and YFSETQ. Trimming cost V 5 bases and J 2 bases; bases outside gene matches: 7. This chain's CDR3 is CASRLGQTTYEQYF. In nucleotides, the CDR3 is TGCGCCAGCAGGCTGGGACAGACTACCTACGAGCAGTACTTC. The full variable domain, in which reference TRBV5-1 and TRBJ2-7 provide the parts outside the CDR3, is KAGVTQTPRYLIKTRGQQVTLSCSPISGHRSVSWYQQTPGQGLQFLFEYFSETQRNKGNFPGRFSGRQFSNSRSEMNVSTLELGDSALYLCASRLGQTTYEQYFGPGTRLTVT.

The V gene is TRBV7-9, the J gene TRBJ2-1; D assignment may be TRBD1 or TRBD2 (6 bases each). The DNA end is a closer match to TRBJ2-7, so the J assignment may be wrong. Germline V lookup: CDR1 SEHNR, CDR2 FQNEAQ (reference sequence). CDR3 size: 14 residues. CDR3 loop: CASSPTLGGPEQYF. CDR3 DNA sequence: TGTGCCAGCAGCCCGACCCTCGGGGGCCCCGAGCAGTACTTC.

The genes are TRBV24-1 and TRBJ2-2; 13 positions agree with TRBD2. J lost 3 bases, V lost 4 bases, and 13 bases had no gene match. Germline lookup yields CDR1 KGHDR and CDR2 SFDVKD. The CDR3 covers 20 residues. The CDR3 protein is CATSDAATSGGLSDTGELFF. The CDR3 region has the DNA TGTGCCACCAGTGACGCTGCGACTAGCGGGGGGTTGTCGGACACCGGGGAGCTGTTTTTT.

The rearrangement links TRBV5-1 to TRBJ1-3; D unresolved. Trimming took 0 bases from V and 0 from J, leaving 10 bases between them. The CDR3 runs 16 residues. Germline V gene data show CDR1 as SGHRS and CDR2 as YFSETQ. The CDR3 DNA follows: TGCGCCAGCAGCTTGGAACGGTCCTTCTCTGGAAACACCATATATTTT. Protein sequence: CASSLERSFSGNTIYF.

This rearrangement joins TRBV12-3 or TRBV12-4 to TRBJ2-1; a possible D gene is TRBD1 (5 bases). The CDR3 has 14 amino acids. Trimming took off 7 bases at V and 5 bases at J, with 15 bases between the two ends. The CDR3 DNA is TGTGCCAGCACTCACCATACAGGAGACAATGAGCAGTTCTTC. It translates to CASTHHTGDNEQFF.

The rearrangement uses TRBV29-1 and TRBJ2-7, with 12 bases aligning to TRBD2. This CDR3 has 13 amino acids. The V gene's germline CDR1 is SQVTM and CDR2 ANQGSEA. The trim removed 6 bases at V and 6 bases at J, leaving 6 bases unmatched. DNA for the CDR3: TGCAGCGTCCACCGACTAGCGGGGGCCGAGCAGTACTTC. Residues: CSVHRLAGAEQYF.

This clonotype came up a few times. The chain joins TRBV27 to TRBJ2-5; D call uncertain. Germline CDR1 and CDR2: MNHEY and SMNVEV (reference sequence). The length of the CDR3 is 13 residues. V lost 5 bases, J lost 4 bases, and 11 bases lay in between. CDR3 region: CASSHRPGETQYF. CDR3 bases: TGTGCCAGCAGTCACCGACCGGGAGAGACCCAGTACTTC.

This clonotype turned up a few times. CDR3 in DNA: TGCAGCGTTATCCGGGACGGGAAGCGGGACGAGCAGTACTTC. It codes for CSVIRDGKRDEQYF. The V gene is TRBV29-1, the J gene TRBJ2-7; D is possibly TRBD2 (6 bases). This CDR3 region has 14 residues. CDR1 SQVTM and CDR2 ANQGSEA come from the germline V gene. V was cut by 5 bases and J by 5 bases, with 19 bases left in between.

V and J are TRBV27 and TRBJ2-5; TRBD1 might be the D (5 bases). Germline CDR1 and CDR2: MNHEY and SMNVEV (reference sequence). V dropped 0 bases and J dropped 1 base, with 9 bases sitting between them. This CDR3 contains 15 residues. CDR3 bases: TGTGCCAGCAGTTTATCGAATGGGGCCCAAGAGACCCAGTACTTC. This codes for CASSLSNGAQETQYF.

A few counts support this clonotype. The CDR3 nucleotides are TGTGCCAGCAGCCCGGGGACGGTCCCCTCCTACGAGCAGTACTTC. Translating gives CASSPGTVPSYEQYF. J is TRBJ2-7 and V is TRBV6-5; D may be TRBD1 or TRBD2 (5 bases each). The CDR3 spans 15 residues. Trimming left V 6 bases short and J 0 bases short, with 15 bases between. CDR1 MNHEY and CDR2 SVGAGI come from the germline V gene.

This clonotype was counted a few times. The chain joins TRBV7-9 to TRBJ1-4; no clear D. The CDR3 consists of 12 residues. Per germline, CDR1 SEHNR and CDR2 FQNEAQ (reference sequence). The V end lost 5 bases, the J end lost 7 bases, and 8 bases lay between the germline ends. The CDR3: CASSLGREKLFF. The CDR3 coding sequence is TGTGCCAGCAGCCTCGGGCGTGAAAAACTGTTTTTT.